This is a list of T cell receptor beta chains from one sample in a study of radiotherapy plus CTLA-4 blockade in lung cancer. The assay was immunoSEQ multiplex PCR, and TCRdb's table has in-frame clones only and misses some. This table has 81,000 or so clones, roughly 80% appearing once. The material was peripheral blood, obtained from a patient treated with radiotherapy plus ipilimumab. These receptors were collected from a human donor with non-small cell lung cancer who had stable disease on radiotherapy plus ipilimumab. Both conserved end residues are part of each CDR3. The order of the fields is D gene, V gene, J gene, clone size, CDR3 DNA, CDR3 protein. A D gene is named only where the DNA matches it firmly. The size of a clone is reported for some rows only, either as once, few or many, or as a class for expanded clones.

D gene: TRBD1; V gene: TRBV15; J gene: TRBJ1-1; clone size: -; CDR3 DNA: TGTGCCACCAGCAGATTGGTCGGAACAGGGGAGAACACTGAAGCTTTCTTT; CDR3 protein: CATSRLVGTGENTEAFF
D gene: -; V gene: TRBV30; J gene: TRBJ1-2; clone size: -; CDR3 DNA: TGTGCCTGGAGTCTCCCATTTGGGGGTGGCTATGGCTACACCTTC; CDR3 protein: CAWSLPFGGGYGYTF
D gene: TRBD2; V gene: TRBV27; J gene: TRBJ2-7; clone size: -; CDR3 DNA: TGTGCCAGCAGTCCTCTAAGGACTAGCGGCCCCTACGAGCAGTACTTC; CDR3 protein: CASSPLRTSGPYEQYF
D gene: TRBD1; V gene: TRBV5-1; J gene: TRBJ2-3; clone size: -; CDR3 DNA: TGCGCCAGCAGCTTGGAAGGCCAGGGGGCGACAGATACGCAGTATTTT; CDR3 protein: CASSLEGQGATDTQYF
D gene: -; V gene: TRBV20-1; J gene: TRBJ2-7; clone size: -; CDR3 DNA: TGCAGTGCTGCTGCGGCCCTTGAGCAGTACTTC; CDR3 protein: CSAAAALEQYF
D gene: -; V gene: TRBV19; J gene: TRBJ2-3; clone size: -; CDR3 DNA: TGTGCCAGTAATGAGGGGGGGAAAACAGATACGCAGTATTTT; CDR3 protein: CASNEGGKTDTQYF
D gene: -; V gene: TRBV2; J gene: TRBJ1-5; clone size: once; CDR3 DNA: TGTGCCAGCAGTGATGGGCAGGGGATCCAGCCCCAGCATTTT; CDR3 protein: CASSDGQGIQPQHF
D gene: -; V gene: TRBV19; J gene: TRBJ1-2; clone size: -; CDR3 DNA: TGTGCCAGTAGTATAGGGGCAGGAACAGTCGTCTACACCTTC; CDR3 protein: CASSIGAGTVVYTF
D gene: -; V gene: TRBV11-2; J gene: TRBJ1-1; clone size: -; CDR3 DNA: TGTGCCAGCAGCTTTACAGGGCGTGTTGAAGCTTTCTTT; CDR3 protein: CASSFTGRVEAFF
D gene: -; V gene: TRBV10-3; J gene: TRBJ2-2; clone size: -; CDR3 DNA: TGTGCCATCAGTGATGGTGGGGACACCGGGGAGCTGTTTTTT; CDR3 protein: CAISDGGDTGELFF
D gene: -; V gene: TRBV30; J gene: TRBJ2-7; clone size: -; CDR3 DNA: TGTGCCTGGAGTACCCGGGCCTCCCTAGACGAGCAGTACTTC; CDR3 protein: CAWSTRASLDEQYF
D gene: -; V gene: TRBV5-1; J gene: TRBJ2-7; clone size: -; CDR3 DNA: TGCGCCAGCAGCTTGGAGAGGAACAGTAACTACGAGCAGTACTTC; CDR3 protein: CASSLERNSNYEQYF
D gene: -; V gene: TRBV11-2; J gene: TRBJ2-3; clone size: -; CDR3 DNA: TGTGCCAGCAGCTGGCGGCGGGGAGATACGCAGTATTTT; CDR3 protein: CASSWRRGDTQYF
D gene: -; V gene: TRBV28; J gene: TRBJ1-5; clone size: -; CDR3 DNA: TGTGCCAGCGGGAGGGGCGGGAGCAATCAGCCCCAGCATTTT; CDR3 protein: CASGRGGSNQPQHF
D gene: TRBD1; V gene: TRBV18; J gene: TRBJ2-5; clone size: -; CDR3 DNA: TGTGCCAGCTCACGAGGGGACAGTTTATATCAAGAGACCCAGTACTTC; CDR3 protein: CASSRGDSLYQETQYF
D gene: TRBD1; V gene: TRBV7-9; J gene: TRBJ2-5; clone size: -; CDR3 DNA: TGTGCCAGCAGCTTACTCGACAGGGGGCAAGAGACCCAGTACTTC; CDR3 protein: CASSLLDRGQETQYF
D gene: -; V gene: TRBV7-3; J gene: TRBJ2-3; clone size: -; CDR3 DNA: TGTGCCAGCAGCTCGACGGGCGGGGGCCCCACAGATACGCAGTATTTT; CDR3 protein: CASSSTGGGPTDTQYF
D gene: -; V gene: TRBV27; J gene: TRBJ2-1; clone size: -; CDR3 DNA: TGTGCCAGCAGCCGACTGGGACGGACGAGCTCCTACAATGAGCAGTTCTTC; CDR3 protein: CASSRLGRTSSYNEQFF
D gene: TRBD1; V gene: TRBV5-1; J gene: TRBJ1-1; clone size: -; CDR3 DNA: TGCGCCAGCAGCTCGGACAGGACGAACACTGAAGCTTTCTTT; CDR3 protein: CASSSDRTNTEAFF
D gene: TRBD1; V gene: TRBV10-2; J gene: TRBJ1-1; clone size: -; CDR3 DNA: TGCGCCAGCCGGAACGGGACAGGGAGCACTGAAGCTTTCTTT; CDR3 protein: CASRNGTGSTEAFF
D gene: TRBD2; V gene: TRBV10-1; J gene: TRBJ2-3; clone size: -; CDR3 DNA: TGCGCCAGTCGTGGGACTAGGAGCACAGATACGCAGTATTTT; CDR3 protein: CASRGTRSTDTQYF
D gene: TRBD1; V gene: TRBV28; J gene: TRBJ2-3; clone size: -; CDR3 DNA: TGTGCCAGCTGGGACAGGGGCTTTAGTAGCACAGATACGCAGTATTTT; CDR3 protein: CASWDRGFSSTDTQYF
D gene: -; V gene: TRBV5-4; J gene: TRBJ1-3; clone size: once; CDR3 DNA: TGTGCCAGCAGCTTGAAAGGGACTGGAAACACCATATATTTT; CDR3 protein: CASSLKGTGNTIYF
D gene: TRBD2; V gene: TRBV7-6; J gene: TRBJ2-2; clone size: -; CDR3 DNA: TGTGCCAGCAGCTTGGGACTAGCTCTAGGCACCGGGGAGCTGTTTTTT; CDR3 protein: CASSLGLALGTGELFF
D gene: -; V gene: TRBV27; J gene: TRBJ1-2; clone size: -; CDR3 DNA: TGTGCCAGCAGTTTAGACGGGCTACGGGACTATGGCTACACCTTC; CDR3 protein: CASSLDGLRDYGYTF
D gene: -; V gene: TRBV2; J gene: TRBJ1-1; clone size: few; CDR3 DNA: TGTGCCAGCCTCGATTCCATGAACACTGAAGCTTTCTTT; CDR3 protein: CASLDSMNTEAFF
D gene: -; V gene: TRBV19; J gene: TRBJ1-1; clone size: few; CDR3 DNA: TGTGCCAGTAAGTCCACTAGGACAGCGAACACTGAAGCTTTCTTT; CDR3 protein: CASKSTRTANTEAFF
D gene: -; V gene: TRBV7-3; J gene: TRBJ1-3; clone size: -; CDR3 DNA: TGTGCCAGCAGCTCCTGGGCCTGGAGCTCTGGAAACACCATATATTTT; CDR3 protein: CASSSWAWSSGNTIYF
D gene: TRBD2; V gene: TRBV27; J gene: TRBJ2-3; clone size: -; CDR3 DNA: TGTGCCAGCAGTTGGGGGCAGCGGGAGTCACAAGATACGCAGTATTTT; CDR3 protein: CASSWGQRESQDTQYF
D gene: -; V gene: TRBV5-8; J gene: TRBJ1-5; clone size: -; CDR3 DNA: TGTGCCAGCAGCCCGTGGCGGGGGGTGGTCAATCAGCCCCAGCATTTT; CDR3 protein: CASSPWRGVVNQPQHF
D gene: -; V gene: TRBV7-2; J gene: TRBJ2-6; clone size: -; CDR3 DNA: TGTGCCAGCAGCTCAGGGGGGGCCAACGTCCTGACTTTC; CDR3 protein: CASSSGGANVLTF
D gene: -; V gene: TRBV5-1; J gene: TRBJ2-5; clone size: -; CDR3 DNA: TGCGCCAGCAGCTTCCCTAGGCAGGGCCAAGAGACCCAGTACTTC; CDR3 protein: CASSFPRQGQETQYF
D gene: TRBD1; V gene: TRBV6-5; J gene: TRBJ2-7; clone size: -; CDR3 DNA: TGTGCCAGCAGCGGGACAGGAACCTCCTACGAGCAGTACTTC; CDR3 protein: CASSGTGTSYEQYF
D gene: TRBD1; V gene: TRBV5-1; J gene: TRBJ2-5; clone size: -; CDR3 DNA: TGCGCCAGCAGCTCCGACAGGGGGCAGGTAGAGACCCAGTACTTC; CDR3 protein: CASSSDRGQVETQYF
D gene: TRBD1; V gene: TRBV6-5; J gene: TRBJ1-2; clone size: -; CDR3 DNA: TGTGCCAGCAGCCCTGACAGGGGCTATGGCTACACCTTC; CDR3 protein: CASSPDRGYGYTF
D gene: TRBD1; V gene: TRBV6-5; J gene: TRBJ1-6; clone size: -; CDR3 DNA: TGTGCCAGCAGTTACGGCACAGGGGAATCACCCCTCCACTTT; CDR3 protein: CASSYGTGESPLHF
D gene: TRBD2; V gene: TRBV7-2; J gene: TRBJ2-7; clone size: -; CDR3 DNA: TGTGCCAGCAGCTCCAGGCGGCGGGGGAAATGGGACTCCTACGAGCAGTACTTC; CDR3 protein: CASSSRRRGKWDSYEQYF
D gene: -; V gene: TRBV5-1; J gene: TRBJ1-2; clone size: once; CDR3 DNA: TGCGCCAGCAGCTTGGGAGGACAGAGAAACTATGGCTACACCTTC; CDR3 protein: CASSLGGQRNYGYTF
D gene: TRBD1; V gene: TRBV19; J gene: TRBJ2-3; clone size: -; CDR3 DNA: TGTGCCAGTAGTCCTCTGCGACAGGGAAGCACAGATACGCAGTATTTT; CDR3 protein: CASSPLRQGSTDTQYF
D gene: TRBD2; V gene: TRBV5-1; J gene: TRBJ2-3; clone size: -; CDR3 DNA: TGCGCCAGCAGCTCCCTGCCTAGCGGGATCACTAGCACAGATACGCAGTATTTT; CDR3 protein: CASSSLPSGITSTDTQYF
D gene: -; V gene: TRBV7-2; J gene: TRBJ2-5; clone size: once; CDR3 DNA: TGTGCCAGCAGCTTAGGCCCCCCTGAAGAGACCCAGTACTTC; CDR3 protein: CASSLGPPEETQYF
D gene: -; V gene: TRBV5-1; J gene: TRBJ1-2; clone size: -; CDR3 DNA: TGCGCCAGCAGCTTGGGAGGACAGCCTGCTATACGTGGCTACACCTTC; CDR3 protein: CASSLGGQPAIRGYTF
D gene: TRBD1; V gene: TRBV28; J gene: TRBJ2-5; clone size: -; CDR3 DNA: TGTGCCAGCAGTTTATTCCCGGGGGACAGGGGGCAAGAGACCCAGTACTTC; CDR3 protein: CASSLFPGDRGQETQYF
D gene: -; V gene: TRBV2; J gene: TRBJ2-2; clone size: -; CDR3 DNA: TGTGCCAGCAGTGAAGCTCAGCCCGGGGAGCTGTTTTTT; CDR3 protein: CASSEAQPGELFF
D gene: -; V gene: TRBV10-3; J gene: TRBJ1-6; clone size: -; CDR3 DNA: TGTGCCATCAGTGACTATAATTCACCCCTCCACTTT; CDR3 protein: CAISDYNSPLHF
D gene: -; V gene: TRBV18; J gene: TRBJ2-1; clone size: -; CDR3 DNA: TGTGCCAGCTCGGCCGGGACCACCTACGGAGTCAATGAGCAGTTCTTC; CDR3 protein: CASSAGTTYGVNEQFF
D gene: -; V gene: TRBV9; J gene: TRBJ2-2; clone size: few; CDR3 DNA: TGTGCCAGCAGCGTAGAATTGAGGTACACCGGGGAGCTGTTTTTT; CDR3 protein: CASSVELRYTGELFF
D gene: TRBD1; V gene: TRBV11-2; J gene: TRBJ1-3; clone size: -; CDR3 DNA: TGTGCCAGCAGCTTAAACGGACAGGACCTCTCTGGAAACACCATATATTTT; CDR3 protein: CASSLNGQDLSGNTIYF
D gene: -; V gene: TRBV18; J gene: TRBJ2-5; clone size: -; CDR3 DNA: TGTGCCAGCTCTAAGGACGTGGGTGACCAAGAGACCCAGTACTTC; CDR3 protein: CASSKDVGDQETQYF
D gene: -; V gene: TRBV2; J gene: TRBJ1-6; clone size: -; CDR3 DNA: TGTGCCAGCAGTGAACAGGCCCTCCTTTCACCCCTCCACTTT; CDR3 protein: CASSEQALLSPLHF